These T cell receptor beta chains were read from a single sample in a study of OX40 agonist ivuxolimab in advanced cancers. TCRdb's table, derived via immunoSEQ multiplex PCR, lists solely in-frame clones and lacks some. The sample lists approximately 99,000 clones, 70% to 90% occurring once. Sequencing used CD4+ or CD8+ T cells sorted from blood, obtained in a trial of the OX40 agonist ivuxolimab. The receptors were gathered from an adult with an advanced solid tumor such as melanoma, head and neck, liver or kidney cancer. Each CDR3 is given with its conserved first and last residue. D genes are given only for firm matches. Size tells how often a clone was seen (once, few, many) or the class of an expanded clone, and some rows leave it out.

>TRBV6-5|NA|NA|14|TRBJ2-1
CASSSRRVFNEQFF
TGTGCCAGCAGCTCCCGAAGGGTTTTCAATGAGCAGTTCTTC
>TRBV7-9|NA|NA|13|TRBJ1-1
CASSLGVRTEAFF
TGTGCCAGCAGCTTAGGAGTTCGCACTGAAGCTTTCTTT
>TRBV6-1|NA|NA|13|TRBJ1-2
CASSEGGDYGYTF
TGTGCCAGCAGTGAAGGGGGGGACTATGGCTACACCTTC
>TRBV6-6|NA|NA|16|TRBJ1-6
CASSTFDSGYNSPLHF
TGTGCCAGCAGCACCTTCGACAGTGGCTATAATTCACCCCTCCACTTT
>TRBV7-9|NA|NA|13|TRBJ2-1
CASSPRHPNEQFF
TGTGCCAGCAGCCCGAGACACCCCAATGAGCAGTTCTTC
>TRBV5-1|NA|TRBD2|15|TRBJ2-1
CASQTTSGSPVEQFF
TGCGCCAGCCAAACGACTAGCGGGAGTCCTGTTGAGCAGTTCTTC
>TRBV9|NA|TRBD1|16|TRBJ2-1
CASSVHSGTGVNEQFF
TGTGCCAGCAGCGTCCACTCCGGGACAGGGGTCAATGAGCAGTTCTTC
>TRBV7-7|NA|NA|14|TRBJ2-7
CASSLGLREGEQYF
TGTGCTAGCAGCTTAGGCCTAAGAGAGGGCGAGCAGTACTTC
>TRBV30|NA|TRBD1|12|TRBJ2-1
CAWSGDSYEQFF
TGTGCCTGGAGTGGGGACAGCTACGAGCAGTTCTTC
>TRBV5-1|NA|NA|13|TRBJ2-7
CASSLNRLHEQYF
TGCGCCAGCAGCTTGAACAGACTCCACGAGCAGTACTTC
>TRBV6-5|NA|TRBD1|14|TRBJ1-1
CASSSGQGRTEAFF
TGTGCCAGCAGTTCGGGACAGGGGAGGACTGAAGCTTTCTTT
>TRBV7-2|NA|NA|13|TRBJ2-1
CASSLADRYEQFF
TGTGCCAGCAGCTTAGCGGACCGGTATGAGCAGTTCTTC
>TRBV19|NA|NA|15|TRBJ1-4
CASKTDHATNEKLFF
TGTGCCAGTAAGACAGACCACGCAACTAATGAAAAACTGTTTTTT
>TRBV30|NA|NA|13|TRBJ2-1
CAWNSGTYNEQFF
TGTGCCTGGAACTCCGGCACCTACAATGAGCAGTTCTTC
>TRBV10-3|NA|TRBD2|18|TRBJ2-3
CAISEGPTSAISTDTQYF
TGTGCCATCAGTGAGGGACCTACTAGCGCGATAAGCACAGATACGCAGTATTTT
>TRBV11-2|NA|TRBD1|13|TRBJ2-7
CASSSTGVGEQYF
TGTGCCAGCAGCTCGACAGGGGTAGGCGAGCAGTACTTC
>TRBV7-2|NA|NA|13|TRBJ1-2
CASRAEGWDGYTF
TGTGCCAGCAGGGCGGAGGGCTGGGATGGCTACACCTTC
>TRBV19|NA|NA|13|TRBJ2-5
CASSKADQETQYF
TGTGCCAGTAGTAAGGCAGATCAAGAGACCCAGTACTTC
>TRBV7-8|NA|NA|16|TRBJ2-3
CASSLMGTNAADTQYF
TGTGCCAGCAGCTTGATGGGAACAAACGCGGCAGATACGCAGTATTTT
>TRBV7-9|NA|NA|12|TRBJ2-7
CASSQQSYEQYF
TGTGCCAGCAGCCAACAGTCCTACGAGCAGTACTTC
>TRBV6-6|NA|TRBD1|15|TRBJ1-5
CASSYGQGGNQPQHF
TGTGCCAGCAGTTACGGGCAGGGGGGCAATCAGCCCCAGCATTTT
>TRBV7-9|NA|NA|17|TRBJ1-5
CASSLFGGRGASGIQHF
TGTGCCAGCAGCTTATTCGGGGGCAGGGGAGCCTCGGGGATCCAGCATTTT
>TRBV14|NA|TRBD1|13|TRBJ1-1
CASSHSRGQGAFF
TGTGCCAGCAGCCATTCCAGGGGGCAGGGAGCTTTCTTT
>TRBV18|NA|NA|14|TRBJ2-2
CASSPPRGTGELFF
TGTGCCAGCTCACCACCGAGGGGGACCGGGGAGCTGTTTTTT
>TRBV6-5|NA|TRBD1|14|TRBJ1-2
CASRPGQANYGYTF
TGTGCCAGCAGGCCGGGACAGGCTAACTATGGCTACACCTTC
>TRBV7-6|once|NA|14|TRBJ2-5
CASSLGAGQETQYF
TGTGCCAGCAGCTTAGGAGCGGGCCAAGAGACCCAGTACTTC
>TRBV15|NA|NA|13|TRBJ1-2
CATSSGLNYGYTF
TGTGCCACCAGCAGTGGACTTAACTATGGCTACACCTTC
>TRBV18|NA|NA|13|TRBJ1-6
CASSPLGDPPLHF
TGTGCCAGCTCACCACTGGGGGACCCACCCCTCCACTTT
>TRBV7-6|NA|NA|13|TRBJ2-5
CASSFSSDVTQYF
TGTGCCAGCAGCTTCTCAAGTGATGTAACCCAGTACTTC
>TRBV7-8|NA|NA|11|TRBJ2-1
CASSFGNEQFF
TGTGCCAGCAGCTTCGGAAATGAGCAGTTCTTC
>TRBV9|NA|NA|15|TRBJ2-5
CASSVALNLQETQYF
TGTGCCAGCAGCGTAGCTCTAAACCTTCAAGAGACCCAGTACTTC
>TRBV27|NA|TRBD1|17|TRBJ1-4
CASSFNSHDRGNEKLFF
TGTGCCAGCAGTTTCAATTCTCACGACAGGGGTAATGAAAAACTGTTTTTT
>TRBV19|NA|TRBD2|17|TRBJ2-5
CASSLGRAGGPKETQYF
TGTGCCAGTAGCCTAGGGCGAGCGGGAGGGCCAAAAGAGACCCAGTACTTC
>TRBV6-4|few|NA|14|TRBJ1-4
CAIPIPIPGEKLFF
TGTGCCATCCCTATCCCGATACCGGGTGAAAAACTGTTTTTT
>TRBV4-1|NA|TRBD1|15|TRBJ1-1
CASSRGTGQGGKAFF
TGCGCCAGCAGCCGAGGCACGGGACAGGGAGGGAAAGCTTTCTTT
>TRBV27|NA|TRBD2|16|TRBJ2-7
CASSLYPREASYEQYF
TGTGCCAGCAGTTTATATCCGCGGGAGGCCTCCTACGAGCAGTACTTC
>TRBV4-3|NA|NA|15|TRBJ2-1
CASSQDGGSYNEQFF
TGCGCCAGCAGCCAAGATGGGGGGTCCTACAATGAGCAGTTCTTC